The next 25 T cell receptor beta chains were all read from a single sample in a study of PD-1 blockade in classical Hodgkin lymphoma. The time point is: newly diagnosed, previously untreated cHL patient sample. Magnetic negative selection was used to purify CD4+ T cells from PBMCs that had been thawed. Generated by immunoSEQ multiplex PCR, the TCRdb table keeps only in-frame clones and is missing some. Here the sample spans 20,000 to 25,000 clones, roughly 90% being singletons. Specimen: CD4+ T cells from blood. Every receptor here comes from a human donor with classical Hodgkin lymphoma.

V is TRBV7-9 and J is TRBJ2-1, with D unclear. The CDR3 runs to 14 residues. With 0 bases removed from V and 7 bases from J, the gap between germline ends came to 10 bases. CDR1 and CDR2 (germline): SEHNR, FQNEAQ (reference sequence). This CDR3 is CASSLAPYKNEQFF. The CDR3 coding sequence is TGTGCCAGCAGCTTAGCTCCCTACAAAAATGAGCAGTTCTTC.

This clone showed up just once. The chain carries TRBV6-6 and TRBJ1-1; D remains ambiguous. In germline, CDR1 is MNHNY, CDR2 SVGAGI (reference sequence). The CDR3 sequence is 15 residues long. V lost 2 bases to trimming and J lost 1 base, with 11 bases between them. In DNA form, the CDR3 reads TGTGCCAGCAGTTACCCGCAGCGAACGAACACTGAAGCTTTCTTT. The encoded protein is CASSYPQRTNTEAFF.

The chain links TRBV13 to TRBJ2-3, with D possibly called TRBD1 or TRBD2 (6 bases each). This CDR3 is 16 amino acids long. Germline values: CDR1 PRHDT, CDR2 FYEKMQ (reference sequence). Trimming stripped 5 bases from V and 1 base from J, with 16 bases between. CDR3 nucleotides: TGTGCCAGCAGCCCTCGGAGGGGGGTGGGCACAGATACGCAGTATTTT. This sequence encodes CASSPRRGVGTDTQYF.

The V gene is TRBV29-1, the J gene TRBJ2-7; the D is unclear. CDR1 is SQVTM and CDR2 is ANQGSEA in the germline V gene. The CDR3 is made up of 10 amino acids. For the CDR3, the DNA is TGCAGGGTTAAGCATCACGAGCAGTACTTC. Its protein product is CRVKHHEQYF.

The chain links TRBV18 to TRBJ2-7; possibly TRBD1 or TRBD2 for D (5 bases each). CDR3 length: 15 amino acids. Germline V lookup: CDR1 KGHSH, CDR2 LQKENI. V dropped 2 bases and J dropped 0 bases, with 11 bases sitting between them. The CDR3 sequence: CASSPRTGPSYEQYF. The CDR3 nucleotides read TGTGCCAGCTCACCAAGGACGGGGCCCTCCTACGAGCAGTACTTC.

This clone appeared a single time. In DNA, the CDR3 is TGTGCCAGCAGCTTAGGACTAGCGGGGGGCGCCTACGAGCAGTACTTC. Translating it yields CASSLGLAGGAYEQYF. The rearrangement uses TRBV7-2 and TRBJ2-7; 13 nucleotides align to TRBD2. The CDR3 runs to 16 residues. V gave up 1 base and J gave up 2 bases; unmatched junction bases: 2. Germline loops: CDR1 SGHTA, CDR2 FQGNSA.

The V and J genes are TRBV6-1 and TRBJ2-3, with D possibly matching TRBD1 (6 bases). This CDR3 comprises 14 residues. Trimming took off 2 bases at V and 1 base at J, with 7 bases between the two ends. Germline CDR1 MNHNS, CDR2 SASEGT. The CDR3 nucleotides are TGTGCCAGCAGTGAATGGGGGCGCACAGATACGCAGTATTTT. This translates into CASSEWGRTDTQYF.

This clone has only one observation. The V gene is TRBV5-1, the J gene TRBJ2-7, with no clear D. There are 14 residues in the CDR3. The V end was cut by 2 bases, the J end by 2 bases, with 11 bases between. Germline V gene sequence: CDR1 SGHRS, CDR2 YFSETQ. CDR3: CASSFRTGPYEQYF. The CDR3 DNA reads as TGCGCCAGCAGCTTCAGGACGGGTCCCTACGAGCAGTACTTC.

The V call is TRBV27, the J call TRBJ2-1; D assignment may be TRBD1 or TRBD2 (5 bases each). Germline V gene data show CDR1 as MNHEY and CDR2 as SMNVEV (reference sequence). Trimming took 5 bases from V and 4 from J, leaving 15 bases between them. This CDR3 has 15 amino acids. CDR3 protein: CASSSSDGAYNEQFF. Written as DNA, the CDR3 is TGTGCCAGCAGTAGCTCAGACGGGGCGTACAATGAGCAGTTCTTC.

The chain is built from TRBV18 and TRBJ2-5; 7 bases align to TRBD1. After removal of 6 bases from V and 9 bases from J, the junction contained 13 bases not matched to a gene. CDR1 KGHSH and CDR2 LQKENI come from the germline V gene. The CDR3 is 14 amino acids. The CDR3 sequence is CASSHRDRVFAQYF. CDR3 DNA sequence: TGTGCCAGCTCTCATAGGGACAGAGTATTTGCCCAGTACTTC.

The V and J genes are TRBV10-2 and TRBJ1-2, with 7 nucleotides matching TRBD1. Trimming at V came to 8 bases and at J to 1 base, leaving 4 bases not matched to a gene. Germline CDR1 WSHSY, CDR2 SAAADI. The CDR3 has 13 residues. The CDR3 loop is CASLTGINYGYTF. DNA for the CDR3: TGCGCCAGCTTGACAGGGATTAACTATGGCTACACCTTC.

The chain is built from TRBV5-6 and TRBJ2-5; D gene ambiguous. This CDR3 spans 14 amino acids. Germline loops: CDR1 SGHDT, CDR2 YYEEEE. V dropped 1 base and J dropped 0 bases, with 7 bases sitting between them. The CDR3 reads CASSLWQHQETQYF. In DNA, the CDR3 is TGTGCCAGCAGCTTGTGGCAACACCAAGAGACCCAGTACTTC.

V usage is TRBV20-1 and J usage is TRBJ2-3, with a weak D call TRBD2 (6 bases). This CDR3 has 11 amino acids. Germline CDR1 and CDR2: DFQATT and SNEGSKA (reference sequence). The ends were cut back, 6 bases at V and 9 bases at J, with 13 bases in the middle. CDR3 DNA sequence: TGCAGTGCCGGCGGGCGGGGCACGCAGTATTTT. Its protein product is CSAGGRGTQYF.

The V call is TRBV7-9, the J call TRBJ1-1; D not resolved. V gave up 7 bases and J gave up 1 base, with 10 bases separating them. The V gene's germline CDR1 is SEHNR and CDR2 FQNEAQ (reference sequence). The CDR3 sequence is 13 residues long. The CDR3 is CASNLLGNTEAFF. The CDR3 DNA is TGTGCCAGCAACCTCCTGGGGAACACTGAAGCTTTCTTT.

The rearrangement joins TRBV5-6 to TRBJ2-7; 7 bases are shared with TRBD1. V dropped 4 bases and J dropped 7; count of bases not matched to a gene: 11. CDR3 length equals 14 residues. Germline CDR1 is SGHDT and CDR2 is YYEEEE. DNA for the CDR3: TGTGCCAGCAGCCGAACAGGGGCTATGGGGGAGCAGTACTTC. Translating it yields CASSRTGAMGEQYF. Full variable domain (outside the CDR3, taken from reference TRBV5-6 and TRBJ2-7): DAGVTQSPTHLIKTRGQQVTLRCSPKSGHDTVSWYQQALGQGPQFIFQYYEEEERQRGNFPDRFSGHQFPNYSSELNVNALLLGDSALYLCASSRTGAMGEQYFGPGTRLTVT.

CDR3 bases: TGTGCCAGCAGTCCCGAAGGGTATAATTCACCCCTCCACTTT. Residues: CASSPEGYNSPLHF. V and J are TRBV11-2 and TRBJ1-6, with unresolved D. Germline loops: CDR1 SGHAT, CDR2 FQNNGV. The CDR3 is made up of 14 amino acids. With 6 bases removed from V and 4 bases from J, the gap between germline ends came to 10 bases.

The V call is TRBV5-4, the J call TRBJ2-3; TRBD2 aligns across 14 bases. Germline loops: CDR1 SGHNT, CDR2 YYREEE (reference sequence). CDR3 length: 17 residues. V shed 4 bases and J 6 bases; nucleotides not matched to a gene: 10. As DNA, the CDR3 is TGTGCCAGCAGCCAATATAGACTAGCGGGGGGGCGCGATACGCAGTATTTT. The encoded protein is CASSQYRLAGGRDTQYF. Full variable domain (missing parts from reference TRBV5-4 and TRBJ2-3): ETGVTQSPTHLIKTRGQQVTLRCSSQSGHNTVSWYQQALGQGPQFIFQYYREEENGRGNFPPRFSGLQFPNYSSELNVNALELDDSALYLCASSQYRLAGGRDTQYFGPGTRLTVL.

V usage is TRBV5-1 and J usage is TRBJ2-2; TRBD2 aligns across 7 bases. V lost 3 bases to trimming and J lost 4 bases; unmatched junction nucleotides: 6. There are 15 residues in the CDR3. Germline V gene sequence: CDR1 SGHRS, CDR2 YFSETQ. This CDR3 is CASSWPSGSTGELFF. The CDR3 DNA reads TGCGCCAGCAGCTGGCCTAGCGGATCCACCGGGGAGCTGTTTTTT.

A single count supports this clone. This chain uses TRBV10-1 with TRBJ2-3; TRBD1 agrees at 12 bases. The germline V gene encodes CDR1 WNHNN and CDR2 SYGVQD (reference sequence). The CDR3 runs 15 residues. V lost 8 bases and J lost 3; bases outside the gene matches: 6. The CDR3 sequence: CASPGTGGATDTQYF. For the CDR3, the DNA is TGCGCCAGCCCAGGGACAGGGGGCGCGACAGATACGCAGTATTTT.

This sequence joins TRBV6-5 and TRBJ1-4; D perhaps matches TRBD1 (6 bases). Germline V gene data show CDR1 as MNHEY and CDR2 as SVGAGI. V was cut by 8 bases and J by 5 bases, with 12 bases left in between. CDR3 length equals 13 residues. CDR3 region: CASQGGGNEKLFF. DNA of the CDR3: TGTGCCAGCCAAGGGGGGGGAAATGAAAAACTGTTTTTT.

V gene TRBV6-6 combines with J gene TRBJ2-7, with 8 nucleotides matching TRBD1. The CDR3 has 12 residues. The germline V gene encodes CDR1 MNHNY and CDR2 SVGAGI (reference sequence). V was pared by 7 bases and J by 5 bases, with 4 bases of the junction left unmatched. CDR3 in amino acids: CASTDRVHEQYF. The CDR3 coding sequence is TGTGCCAGCACGGACAGGGTGCACGAGCAGTACTTC.

The chain's CDR3 is CASSRGTESYNEQFF. CDR3 DNA: TGTGCCAGCAGCCGAGGGACAGAGTCCTACAATGAGCAGTTCTTC. The rearrangement uses TRBV5-5 and TRBJ2-1, with TRBD1 matching over 7 bases. The CDR3 is 15 residues long. V lost 4 bases to trimming and J lost 1 base; unmatched junction nucleotides: 5. Germline CDR1 is SGHKS and CDR2 is YYEKEE (reference sequence).

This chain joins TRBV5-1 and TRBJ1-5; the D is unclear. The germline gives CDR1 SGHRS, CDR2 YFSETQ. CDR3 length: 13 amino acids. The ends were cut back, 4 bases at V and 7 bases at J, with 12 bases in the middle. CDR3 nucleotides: TGCGCCAGCAGCGGGAGTGGCGGGCAGCCCCAGCATTTT. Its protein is CASSGSGGQPQHF.

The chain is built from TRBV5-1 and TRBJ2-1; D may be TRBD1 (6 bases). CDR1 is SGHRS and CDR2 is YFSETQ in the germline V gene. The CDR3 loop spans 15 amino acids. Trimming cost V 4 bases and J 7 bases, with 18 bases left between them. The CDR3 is CASSSSQGIVNEQFF. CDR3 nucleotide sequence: TGCGCCAGCAGCAGTTCACAGGGAATTGTAAATGAGCAGTTCTTC.

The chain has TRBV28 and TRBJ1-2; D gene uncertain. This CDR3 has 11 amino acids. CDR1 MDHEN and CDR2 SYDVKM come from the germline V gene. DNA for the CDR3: TGTGGGCCTACGATTGGCTATGGCTACACCTTC. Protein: CGPTIGYGYTF.